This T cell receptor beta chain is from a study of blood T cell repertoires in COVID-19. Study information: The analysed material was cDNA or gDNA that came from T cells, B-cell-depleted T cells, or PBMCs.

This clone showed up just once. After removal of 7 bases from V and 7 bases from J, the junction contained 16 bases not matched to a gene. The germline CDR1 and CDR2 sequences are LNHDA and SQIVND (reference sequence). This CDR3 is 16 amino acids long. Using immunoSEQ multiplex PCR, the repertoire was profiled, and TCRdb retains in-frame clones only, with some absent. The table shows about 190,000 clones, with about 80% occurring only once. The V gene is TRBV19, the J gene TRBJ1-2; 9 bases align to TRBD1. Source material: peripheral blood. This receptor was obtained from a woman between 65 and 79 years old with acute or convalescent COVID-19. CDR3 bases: TGTGCCAGTATTATGGGGTCGGACAGGGGTATGCGTGGCTACACCTTC. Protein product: CASIMGSDRGMRGYTF.